This passage covers 14 T cell receptor beta chains from one sample sequenced in a study of OX40 agonist ivuxolimab in advanced cancers. Profiled with immunoSEQ multiplex PCR; TCRdb holds only in-frame clones, not every one. The table lists some 60,000 clones, 85% to 90% of them singletons. The specimen was CD4+ or CD8+ T cells sorted from blood, collected in a trial of the OX40 agonist ivuxolimab. Receptor source: an adult with an advanced solid tumor such as melanoma, head and neck, liver or kidney cancer.

This clone has only a few counts. V gene TRBV7-9 combines with J gene TRBJ1-6; no reliable D call. The CDR3 sequence is 14 residues long. The V gene's germline CDR1 is SEHNR and CDR2 FQNEAQ (reference sequence). V shed 5 bases and J shed 2 bases, with 7 bases lying between them. The CDR3 DNA reads as TGTGCCAGCAGCGCCTTAACCTATAATTCACCCCTCCACTTT. Translating it yields CASSALTYNSPLHF. The entire variable domain, with the rest obtained from reference TRBV7-9 and TRBJ1-6, is as follows: DTGVSQNPRHKITKRGQNVTFRCDPISEHNRLYWYRQTLGQGPEFLTYFQNEAQLEKSRLLSDRFSAERPKGSFSTLEIQRTEQGDSAMYLCASSALTYNSPLHFGNGTRLTVT.

The rearrangement uses TRBV6-1 and TRBJ1-5; the D is unclear. Trimming left V 0 bases short and J 10 bases short, with 16 bases between. Germline V gene sequence: CDR1 MNHNS, CDR2 SASEGT. The CDR3 runs 15 residues. The DNA of the CDR3 is TGTGCCAGCAGTGAAGCGCTTTCATCTCTCGCCCCCCAGCATTTT. It encodes CASSEALSSLAPQHF.

Here the CDR3 DNA reads TGTGCCAGCAGCCCACTCCCACGGGTGGCAGCGGGAGGTGGGGGAGATACGCAGTATTTT. This gives the protein CASSPLPRVAAGGGGDTQYF. The rearrangement links TRBV5-4 to TRBJ2-3, with 9 bases matching TRBD2. The trim removed 4 bases at V and 5 bases at J, leaving 23 bases unmatched. This CDR3 region has 20 residues. Germline CDR1 SGHNT, CDR2 YYREEE (reference sequence).

This chain joins TRBV6-5 and TRBJ2-7, with D possibly being TRBD2 (7 bases). CDR1 and CDR2 from the germline V gene are MNHEY and SVGAGI. V was shortened by 2 bases and J by 2 bases, with 10 bases between the two germline ends. The length of the CDR3 is 14 residues. CDR3 amino acids: CASSYQGTTYEQYF. In nucleotides, the CDR3 is TGTGCCAGCAGTTACCAGGGGACTACCTACGAGCAGTACTTC.

J is TRBJ2-1 and V is TRBV9; either TRBD1 or TRBD2 may fit D (6 bases each). Trimming pared 0 bases from V and 2 bases from J, leaving 12 bases between. Germline V gene lookup returns CDR1 SGDLS and CDR2 YYNGEE. This CDR3 is 16 amino acids long. The CDR3 region has the DNA TGTGCCAGCAGCGTAGGAGGAAGGGGGGCCTACAATGAGCAGTTCTTC. It translates to CASSVGGRGAYNEQFF.

About this clone: At one boundary the junction diverges from the germline segment, which might be a read error. The chain carries TRBV4-1 and TRBJ2-1, with TRBD2 matching over 11 bases. This CDR3 spans 20 amino acids. CDR1 and CDR2 (germline): MGHRA, YSYEKL. The CDR3 reads CASRQGRVLAGVSSYNEQFF. CDR3 coding DNA: TGCGCCAGCAGGCAAGGAAGGGTACTAGCGGGGGTCAGCTCCTACAATGAGCAGTTCTTC.

The V and J genes are TRBV7-3 and TRBJ1-2; no reliable D call. The germline V gene has CDR1 SGHTA and CDR2 FQGTGA. V was clipped by 4 bases and J by 5 bases, with 11 bases between them. This CDR3 contains 13 residues. The CDR3 reads CASSSSVGYGYTF. The CDR3 DNA reads TGTGCCAGCAGCTCCTCGGTTGGATATGGCTACACCTTC.

This rearrangement joins TRBV6-1 to TRBJ2-3; D possibly corresponds to TRBD1 (6 bases). This CDR3 has 15 amino acids. The V end was cut by 3 bases, the J end by 11 bases, with 21 bases between. Germline V gene lookup returns CDR1 MNHNS and CDR2 SASEGT. The CDR3 coding sequence is TGTGCCAGCAGTGACCCTCGGACCAGGGGTGGGCGGCAGTATTTT. It is translated as CASSDPRTRGGRQYF.

The chain employs TRBV18 and TRBJ2-2, with D unresolved. The CDR3 consists of 16 residues. CDR1 is KGHSH and CDR2 is LQKENI in the germline V gene. The germline V and J ends were trimmed by 2 bases and 3 bases, with 13 bases remaining between them. CDR3 region: CASSPKRRMDTGELFF. The CDR3 DNA sequence: TGTGCCAGCTCACCAAAGAGGCGGATGGACACCGGGGAGCTGTTTTTT.

The chain carries TRBV6-4 and TRBJ2-3; no firm D call. V dropped 0 bases and J dropped 10 bases, with 11 bases sitting between them. The CDR3 is 13 residues long. Germline CDR1 and CDR2: MRHNA and SNTAGT. CDR3 sequence: CASSDSILTPQYF. The CDR3, as DNA: TGTGCCAGCAGTGACTCGATCCTAACTCCGCAGTATTTT.

Of note for this clone: In the same sample, other DNA sequences code for this CDR3. The chain combines TRBV5-1 with TRBJ1-1; D may be TRBD1 (5 bases). This CDR3 is 14 amino acids long. Per the germline V gene, CDR1 is SGHRS and CDR2 is YFSETQ. Trimming pared 0 bases from V and 5 bases from J, leaving 11 bases between. The CDR3 is CASSLGVRETEAFF. DNA of the CDR3: TGCGCCAGCAGCTTGGGTGTCAGGGAGACTGAAGCTTTCTTT. The entire variable domain, with the rest obtained from reference TRBV5-1 and TRBJ1-1, is as follows: KAGVTQTPRYLIKTRGQQVTLSCSPISGHRSVSWYQQTPGQGLQFLFEYFSETQRNKGNFPGRFSGRQFSNSRSEMNVSTLELGDSALYLCASSLGVRETEAFFGQGTRLTVV.

The chain combines TRBV12-5 with TRBJ1-5; D is ambiguous. The CDR3 extends over 13 amino acids. The V gene's germline CDR1 is LGHNT and CDR2 FRNRAP. V dropped 2 bases and J dropped 6 bases, with 8 bases sitting between them. The DNA for the CDR3 is TGTGCTAGTGGTTTGTCCGGTCCTCAGCCCCAGCATTTT. Encoded protein: CASGLSGPQPQHF.

The count of this clone is one. This chain joins TRBV9 and TRBJ2-3, with 12 bases lining up with TRBD2. CDR3 length equals 15 residues. Germline CDR1 reads SGDLS; CDR2 reads YYNGEE. Germline trimming cut 1 base from V and 6 bases from J; bases unmatched to any gene: 3. In DNA form, the CDR3 reads TGTGCCAGCAGCGTACTAGCGGGGGGGCCGGATACGCAGTATTTT. This gives the protein CASSVLAGGPDTQYF.

The chain joins TRBV25-1 to TRBJ2-2; D remains ambiguous. V was trimmed by 6 bases and J by 5 bases, leaving 7 bases between them. Germline V gene data show CDR1 as MGHDK and CDR2 as SYGVNS. CDR3 length equals 12 residues. Written as DNA, the CDR3 is TGTGCCAGCAGGGCCCAGACCGGGGAGCTGTTTTTT. It codes for CASRAQTGELFF.